This T cell receptor beta chain was recovered during a study of graft-versus-host responses after intestinal transplantation. Study observations and caveats: Where graft-donor T cell macrochimerism was present, patients had high graft-versus-host to host-versus-graft clonal ratios in allografts.

This CDR3 is 12 amino acids long. CDR1 and CDR2 (germline): LNHDA, SQIVND (reference sequence). Trimming cost V 6 bases and J 7 bases, with 11 bases left between them. This table comes from immunoSEQ multiplex PCR, and its TCRdb copy is limited to in-frame clones, with some not included. The sample holds 55,000 to 65,000 clones, approximately 94% seen once. Of note for this clone: The antigen is unknown.

The specimen comprised unstimulated CD4+ T cells sorted from spleen or lymph node cells, sampled before transplant. This chain connects TRBV19 to TRBJ2-3; D may match TRBD1 or TRBD2 (5 bases each). This receptor was identified in a human donor who was the organ donor for an intestinal transplant. The CDR3 DNA follows: TGTGCCAGTAGGGGGGATCTACATACGCAGTATTTT. Its protein is CASRGDLHTQYF. The variable domain in full, with the rest retrieved from reference TRBV19 and TRBJ2-3, is DGGITQSPKYLFRKEGQNVTLSCEQNLNHDAMYWYRQDPGQGLRLIYYSQIVNDFQKGDIAEGYSVSREKKESFPLTVTSAQKNPTAFYLCASRGDLHTQYFGPGTRLTVL.